The subject of this entry is one T cell receptor (beta chain). The time point: newly diagnosed GD, antithyroid drugs for less than 3 months. After RNA was extracted from PBMCs, the TCR library was made from it. These data are taken from a study of regulatory T cells in long-lasting Graves disease. At the level of the study: Duration of antithyroid drug therapy among newly diagnosed Graves' patients was under 3 months.

Libraries of TCR beta came from iRepertoire HTBI primers plus Arm-PCR of CDR3 regions. TCRdb passed the multiplex PCR reads through MiXCR, listing each CDR3 protein once. The repertoire includes roughly 350,000 distinct CDR3 sequences, about 16% of them detected once, and 20% to 25% sits in the top ten. CDR1 and CDR2 (germline): LGHNA, YNFKEQ. The CDR3 has 17 residues. Trimming took off 1 base at V and 6 bases at J, with 19 bases between the two ends. These data are also associated with another study on T cells in Graves' hyperthyroidism and ophthalmopathy. That study reports: In simple terms, a model built on 13 V-J features told ophthalmopathy apart from stable hyperthyroidism.

The chain uses TRBV4-2 and TRBJ2-1, with D possibly matching TRBD2 (7 bases). The origin of this receptor is a woman aged 18-29 years with Graves disease. This specimen was peripheral blood mononuclear cells (PBMCs), taken at new diagnosis, from a patient treated with antithyroid drugs. CDR3 sequence: CASSQGVGGGVANEQFF. In DNA form, the CDR3 reads TGTGCCAGCAGCCAAGGGGTTGGGGGGGGCGTAGCCAATGAGCAGTTCTTC.